These 30 T cell receptor beta chains originate from one sample sequenced in a study of T cells in Graves' hyperthyroidism and ophthalmopathy (dated by TCRdb to about 2019). The library was made by multiplex PCR. TCRdb names Illumina HiSeq 2000 as the instrument used. The TCR beta CDR3 regions were amplified from RNA transcripts. A first-round RT-PCR of the TCR CDR3 used the HTBI primer set with the Qiagen OneStep RT-PCR kit. Using fastp at Q25 and MiXCR, TCRdb reprocessed the public reads and kept productive beta chains. Entries are consolidated by CDR3 protein sequence, retaining the most common genes and DNA. The sample includes around 270,000 distinct CDR3 sequences, with about 19% observed a single time. Under 45% of the sample belongs to the ten largest clones. Sequencing was performed on blood. These receptors all stem from a man in his fifties with Graves' ophthalmopathy.

In this sample, this clonotype turned up a few times. The chain uses TRBV7-2 and TRBJ2-7; D is uncertain. Germline V lookup: CDR1 SGHTA, CDR2 FQGNSA. CDR3 length: 12 residues. The ends were cut back, 2 bases at V and 4 bases at J, with 6 bases in the middle. The CDR3 region is CASSLSRYEQYF. The CDR3 region has the DNA TGTGCCAGCAGCTTAAGTCGGTACGAGCAGTACTTC.

This rearrangement joins TRBV6-4 to TRBJ1-2, with TRBD1 identical over 9 bases. V lost 5 bases, J lost 5 bases, and 3 bases stayed unmatched. Germline V CDR1 and CDR2: MRHNA, SNTAGT. The CDR3 sequence is 13 residues long. CDR3 bases: TGTGCCAGCAGTATGGACAGGGGTTATGGCTACACCTTC. Its protein product is CASSMDRGYGYTF.

At least ten counts were recorded for this clonotype. This chain connects TRBV7-6 to TRBJ2-3, with a weak D call TRBD2 (5 bases). V dropped 4 bases and J dropped 2 bases, with 7 bases sitting between them. CDR3 length equals 13 residues. Germline CDR1 is SGHVS and CDR2 is FNYEAQ. The CDR3 spells CASSSRDTDTQYF. The DNA of the CDR3 is TGTGCCAGCAGCTCGAGGGACACAGATACGCAGTATTTT.

This clonotype was picked up a small number of times. This sequence joins TRBV6-2 or TRBV6-3 and TRBJ2-1, with 13 bases identical to TRBD2. This CDR3 region has 16 residues. The V and J ends lost 7 bases and 2 bases, in that order; junction bases with no gene match: 5. Germline assignment: CDR1 MNHEY and CDR2 SVGEGT. CDR3 bases: TGTGCCAGCACCAGACTAGCGGGAGGCGCCTACAATGAGCAGTTCTTC. It is translated as CASTRLAGGAYNEQFF.

The J gene is TRBJ2-7, the V gene TRBV10-3; 9 bases are shared with TRBD1. The germline CDR1 and CDR2 sequences are ENHRY and SYGVKD. The CDR3 is 15 amino acids. J lost 5 bases, V lost 7 bases, and 12 bases had no gene match. This CDR3 reads CAINNGQGRMDEQYF. In DNA form, the CDR3 reads TGTGCCATCAATAACGGACAGGGGAGAATGGACGAGCAGTACTTC.

The V call is TRBV4-2, the J call TRBJ2-7, with 11 bases that match TRBD1. This CDR3 region has 18 residues. CDR1 and CDR2 from the germline V gene are LGHNA and YNFKEQ. Trimming cost V 0 bases and J 0 bases; bases outside gene matches: 7. The CDR3 here is CASSQDLPDRGRSYEQYF. The CDR3 bases are TGTGCCAGCAGCCAAGATCTACCGGACAGGGGGCGCTCCTACGAGCAGTACTTC.

Many counts were recorded for this clonotype. The chain employs TRBV28 and TRBJ1-1; no firm D call. V was trimmed by 1 base and J by 10 bases, leaving 13 bases between them. Germline V gene sequence: CDR1 MDHEN, CDR2 SYDVKM. CDR3 length: 13 residues. Written as DNA, the CDR3 is TGTGCCAGCAGTTTATTCGAACCCAGGCTAGCTTTCTTT. Amino acids: CASSLFEPRLAFF.

On this clonotype: Sequence at one end of the junction differs from germline and may be a read error. The chain has TRBV5-4 and TRBJ2-1, with 11 bases aligning to TRBD2. Germline V gene data show CDR1 as SGHNT and CDR2 as YYREEE (reference sequence). This CDR3 is built from 15 residues. CDR3 loop: CASSTTSGSYHEQFF. The DNA of the CDR3 is TGTGCCAGCAGCACTACTAGCGGGAGCTACCATGAGCAGTTCTTC.

The sample holds many counts of this clonotype. This chain uses TRBV30 with TRBJ1-5; D is possibly TRBD1 (5 bases). The germline gives CDR1 GTSNPN, CDR2 SVGIG (reference sequence). The ends were cut back, 1 base at V and 6 bases at J, with 10 bases in the middle. The CDR3 has 13 amino acids. The CDR3 spells CAWSGQGGQPQHF. CDR3 DNA: TGTGCCTGGAGTGGGCAGGGCGGTCAGCCCCAGCATTTT.

This clonotype was seen many times. V is TRBV2 and J is TRBJ2-1, with TRBD2 as a possible D gene (6 bases). Between the trimmed V and J ends, which lost 6 bases and 8 bases, there was a span of 20 bases. CDR3 length: 15 amino acids. Per the germline V gene, CDR1 is SNHLY and CDR2 is FYNNEI. In DNA, the CDR3 is TGTGCCAGCAGCGATGGGGGACTGCCCTTGGATGAGCAGTTCTTC. Its protein is CASSDGGLPLDEQFF.

This clonotype has a handful of counts. The CDR3: CATSDFRREGIDTQYF. Here the CDR3 DNA reads TGTGCCACCAGTGATTTTCGGCGGGAGGGAATAGATACGCAGTATTTT. V is TRBV24-1 and J is TRBJ2-3, with TRBD2 matching over 9 bases. The CDR3 extends over 16 amino acids. V dropped 1 base and J dropped 5; count of bases not matched to a gene: 6. Per the germline V gene, CDR1 is KGHDR and CDR2 is SFDVKD.

The V call is TRBV10-3, the J call TRBJ2-1; the match to TRBD2 covers 11 bases. V lost 4 bases, J lost 5 bases, and 10 bases stayed unmatched. From germline, CDR1 is ENHRY and CDR2 SYGVKD. The CDR3 totals 17 residues. In DNA, the CDR3 is TGTGCCATCAGTGCCTATACTAGCGGGAGAACTAACAATGAGCAGTTCTTC. This translates into CAISAYTSGRTNNEQFF.

This clonotype turned up a few times. The V and J genes are TRBV9 and TRBJ1-4; 7 nucleotides agree with TRBD1. This CDR3 is built from 15 residues. The V segment lost 4 bases and the J segment 4 bases; nucleotides outside the gene matches: 7. The germline V gene encodes CDR1 SGDLS and CDR2 YYNGEE. The CDR3 loop reads CASSTGQELNEKLFF. CDR3 coding DNA: TGTGCCAGCAGCACCGGACAGGAACTTAATGAAAAACTGTTTTTT.

This clonotype was detected ten times or more. The chain joins TRBV12-5 to TRBJ1-1; D gene ambiguous. The CDR3 is 14 amino acids. Trimming cost V 1 base and J 1 base, with 7 bases left between them. Germline values: CDR1 LGHNT, CDR2 FRNRAP. CDR3 in DNA: TGTGCTAGTGGTTTGGGGGAAGGGAACACTGAAGCTTTCTTT. Its protein product is CASGLGEGNTEAFF. Combining the CDR3 with reference TRBV12-5 and TRBJ1-1 gives the whole variable domain DARVTQTPRHKVTEMGQEVTMRCQPILGHNTVFWYRQTMMQGLELLAYFRNRAPLDDSGMPKDRFSAEMPDATLATLKIQPSEPRDSAVYFCASGLGEGNTEAFFGQGTRLTVV.

This clonotype showed up many times. Germline is not matched at one junction end, which may reflect a read error. The chain joins TRBV20-1 to TRBJ1-6; D remains unclear. CDR1 DFQATT and CDR2 SNEGSKA come from the germline V gene (reference sequence). This CDR3 contains 15 residues. DNA for the CDR3: TGCAGTGCTCGAGAGGTGATTGGAGGCAATTCACCCCTCCACTTT. The encoded protein is CSAREVIGGNSPLHF.

A few counts support this clonotype. V gene TRBV20-1 combines with J gene TRBJ1-5; 8 positions agree with TRBD1. This CDR3 is built from 16 residues. Germline V lookup: CDR1 DFQATT, CDR2 SNEGSKA (reference sequence). V shed 1 base and J 0 bases; nucleotides not matched to a gene: 5. The CDR3 DNA follows: TGCAGTGCTAGAGGACAGGGGACTTATAGCAATCAGCCCCAGCATTTT. It translates to CSARGQGTYSNQPQHF.

There are a few counts of this clonotype. V usage is TRBV11-1 and J usage is TRBJ1-3; no clear D. V was shortened by 2 bases and J by 1 base, with 6 bases between the two germline ends. The CDR3 extends over 14 amino acids. Germline V lookup: CDR1 SGHAT, CDR2 FQDESV (reference sequence). This chain's CDR3 is CASSLHGSGNTIYF. DNA of the CDR3: TGTGCCAGCAGCTTACATGGGTCTGGAAACACCATATATTTT.

The chain uses TRBV4-1 and TRBJ2-1, with D perhaps TRBD2 (5 bases). This CDR3 is built from 12 residues. Germline CDR1 and CDR2: MGHRA and YSYEKL. Between the trimmed V and J ends, which lost 4 bases and 8 bases, there was a span of 9 bases. Here the CDR3 DNA reads TGCGCCAGCAGCCTTCAGGAGGATGAGCAGTTCTTC. This gives the protein CASSLQEDEQFF.

This clonotype was seen a few times. The rearrangement links TRBV9 to TRBJ1-5, with D possibly being TRBD1 (6 bases). The germline V gene encodes CDR1 SGDLS and CDR2 YYNGEE. The CDR3 consists of 14 residues. V lost 0 bases and J 8 bases, leaving 12 bases between the germline ends. The CDR3, as DNA: TGTGCCAGCAGCGTAGACGGGGGGGCCGAGCCCCAGCATTTT. Protein: CASSVDGGAEPQHF.

The chain uses TRBV29-1 and TRBJ2-1, with 13 bases identical to TRBD2. Trimming cost V 0 bases and J 7 bases; bases outside gene matches: 9. The CDR3 totals 17 residues. Looked up from germline, CDR1 is SQVTM and CDR2 is ANQGSEA. In nucleotides, the CDR3 is TGCAGCGTTGAAGATCCCCTACTAGCGGGAGGGCTGAATGAGCAGTTCTTC. The encoded protein is CSVEDPLLAGGLNEQFF.

This clonotype showed up just a few times. This chain joins TRBV9 and TRBJ1-2; the match to TRBD1 covers 7 bases. The V gene's germline CDR1 is SGDLS and CDR2 YYNGEE. Trimming cost V 0 bases and J 6 bases; bases outside gene matches: 8. The CDR3 spans 15 residues. The CDR3 here is CASSVGTGGGHGYTF. The DNA for the CDR3 is TGTGCCAGCAGCGTAGGGACAGGCGGCGGCCATGGCTACACCTTC.

There are a few counts of this clonotype. CDR3 loop: CASSLGDFPREQYF. DNA for the CDR3: TGTGCCAGCAGCTTAGGGGACTTCCCAAGGGAGCAGTACTTC. The V gene is TRBV7-3, the J gene TRBJ2-7; D possibly corresponds to TRBD2 (6 bases). Germline V lookup: CDR1 SGHTA, CDR2 FQGTGA. The CDR3 has 14 residues. The germline V and J ends were trimmed by 2 bases and 7 bases, with 15 bases remaining between them.

In its sample, this clonotype was seen many times. CDR3 region: CASSVIGDPGSNQPQHF. In DNA, the CDR3 is TGTGCCAGCAGTGTCATAGGGGATCCCGGGAGCAATCAGCCCCAGCATTTT. The chain carries TRBV6-1 and TRBJ1-5, with TRBD1 as a possible D gene (5 bases). CDR1 and CDR2 from the germline V gene are MNHNS and SASEGT. This CDR3 is built from 17 residues. Trimming pared 4 bases from V and 1 base from J, leaving 17 bases between.

The V gene is TRBV11-2, the J gene TRBJ1-4; weak D call: TRBD1 (5 bases). Germline assignment: CDR1 SGHAT and CDR2 FQNNGV. Trimming took off 5 bases at V and 8 bases at J, with 18 bases between the two ends. The CDR3 is made up of 15 amino acids. CDR3 amino acids: CASSPPGDGGEKLFF. In DNA form, the CDR3 reads TGTGCCAGCAGCCCCCCCGGGGACGGGGGGGAAAAACTGTTTTTT.

This chain links TRBV19 with TRBJ2-7; D not certain. The germline CDR1 and CDR2 sequences are LNHDA and SQIVND (reference sequence). This CDR3 is built from 14 residues. V lost 5 bases, J lost 2 bases, and 13 bases lay in between. The CDR3 sequence is CASSSTLVPYEQYF. DNA of the CDR3: TGTGCCAGTAGTTCGACCTTGGTCCCCTACGAGCAGTACTTC.

The V gene is TRBV6-5, the J gene TRBJ1-1; 7 bases are a match to TRBD1. The J segment lost 0 bases and the V segment lost 6 bases, leaving 7 bases of the junction unmatched. CDR1 is MNHEY, CDR2 SVGAGI, per germline. This CDR3 contains 15 residues. In DNA form, the CDR3 reads TGTGCCAGCAGATACACGGGACAGATGAACACTGAAGCTTTCTTT. It yields the protein CASRYTGQMNTEAFF.

This clonotype appeared many times. V is TRBV5-1 and J is TRBJ2-3; 8 positions agree with TRBD1. CDR1 and CDR2 (germline): SGHRS, YFSETQ. V was pared by 4 bases and J by 6 bases, with 7 bases of the junction left unmatched. This CDR3 has 14 amino acids. The CDR3 region has the DNA TGCGCCAGCAGCCAGGACAGGGCGGGGGATACGCAGTATTTT. This gives the protein CASSQDRAGDTQYF.

This chain uses TRBV7-3 with TRBJ2-5, with TRBD1 identical over 10 bases. The CDR3 spans 15 residues. Germline V CDR1 and CDR2: SGHTA, FQGTGA. V was clipped by 5 bases and J by 2 bases; unmatched bases: 5. DNA of the CDR3: TGTGCCAGCAGCCGGACAGGGGGAAGGCAAGAGACCCAGTACTTC. This sequence encodes CASSRTGGRQETQYF.

This clonotype was observed once. The chain uses TRBV27 and TRBJ2-7, with TRBD1 identical over 8 bases. CDR1 and CDR2 (germline): MNHEY, SMNVEV (reference sequence). The ends lost 8 bases at V and 5 bases at J; junction bases unmatched: 8. The CDR3 extends over 13 amino acids. DNA for the CDR3: TGTGCCAGCCGACAGGGGCAGGTGAACGAGCAGTACTTC. It specifies CASRQGQVNEQYF.

This clonotype was counted ten times or more. This chain uses TRBV7-9 with TRBJ1-4; 7 positions agree with TRBD1. The CDR3 has 14 residues. J lost 5 bases, V lost 5 bases, and 5 bases had no gene match. The germline V gene has CDR1 SEHNR and CDR2 FQNEAQ (reference sequence). CDR3: CASSRTGGNEKLFF. As DNA, the CDR3 is TGTGCCAGCAGCCGGACAGGAGGGAATGAAAAACTGTTTTTT.